A selection of T cell receptor beta chains follows, all from one sample in a study of read filtering for tumor transcriptome and immune sequencing. TCRdb analysed the reads with MiXCR anew, one entry per CDR3 protein. The data hold 93,000 or so distinct CDR3 sequences, with about 22% observed a single time. Sequences were obtained from a population of CD138-negative cells sorted from bone marrow. These TCRs come from a donor over 35 with multiple myeloma. Each CDR3 is given with its conserved first and last residue. Fields, in order: V gene, J gene, clone size, D gene, CDR3 protein, CDR3 DNA. A D gene is named only where the DNA matches it firmly. Clone size is shown for a subset of rows, as once, few, many or a class of expanded clone.

v_call: TRBV7-9; j_call: TRBJ2-5; clone_size: many; d_call: TRBD1; cdr3_aa: CASSLRGTGAETQYF; cdr3_nt: TGTGCCAGCAGCTTGAGGGGGACAGGGGCGGAGACCCAGTACTTC
v_call: TRBV5-1; j_call: TRBJ1-6; clone_size: many; d_call: .; cdr3_aa: CASSLEDGRNSPLHF; cdr3_nt: TGCGCCAGCAGCTTGGAGGACGGGAGGAATTCACCCCTCCACTTT
v_call: TRBV5-5; j_call: TRBJ2-7; clone_size: .; d_call: TRBD2; cdr3_aa: CASSLAGDYYEQYF; cdr3_nt: TGTGCCAGCAGTCTAGCGGGGGACTACTACGAGCAGTACTTC
v_call: TRBV2; j_call: TRBJ1-1; clone_size: many; d_call: TRBD1; cdr3_aa: CASSGDRVNEAFF; cdr3_nt: TGTGCCAGCAGTGGAGACAGGGTGAATGAAGCTTTCTTT
v_call: TRBV12-3/TRBV12-4; j_call: TRBJ1-5; clone_size: .; d_call: TRBD1; cdr3_aa: CASSPTGAYQPQHF; cdr3_nt: TGTGCCAGCAGCCCGACAGGGGCTTATCAGCCCCAGCATTTT
v_call: TRBV5-1; j_call: TRBJ2-2; clone_size: .; d_call: .; cdr3_aa: CASSEGHSNTGELFF; cdr3_nt: TGCGCCAGCAGCGAAGGACACTCGAACACCGGGGAGCTGTTTTTT
v_call: TRBV30; j_call: TRBJ2-6; clone_size: many; d_call: .; cdr3_aa: CAWSRGSGANVLTF; cdr3_nt: TGTGCCTGGAGTCGGGGGAGCGGGGCCAACGTCCTGACTTTC
v_call: TRBV11-2; j_call: TRBJ1-6; clone_size: many; d_call: TRBD1; cdr3_aa: CASSTGTGDSPLHF; cdr3_nt: TGTGCCAGCAGCACCGGGACAGGGGATTCACCCCTCCACTTT
v_call: TRBV12-3/TRBV12-4; j_call: TRBJ2-4; clone_size: .; d_call: .; cdr3_aa: CASSPQLAKNIQYF; cdr3_nt: TGTGCCAGCAGTCCACAGCTAGCCAAAAACATTCAGTACTTC
v_call: TRBV28; j_call: TRBJ1-1; clone_size: many; d_call: .; cdr3_aa: CASGANTEAFF; cdr3_nt: TGTGCCAGCGGAGCAAACACTGAAGCTTTCTTT
v_call: TRBV9; j_call: TRBJ2-7; clone_size: many; d_call: TRBD1; cdr3_aa: CASSVEGTATSYEQYF; cdr3_nt: TGTGCCAGCAGCGTAGAAGGGACAGCCACCTCCTACGAGCAGTACTTC
v_call: TRBV19; j_call: TRBJ2-1; clone_size: many; d_call: .; cdr3_aa: CASSMARFSYNEQFF; cdr3_nt: TGTGCCAGTAGTATGGCGCGGTTCTCCTACAATGAGCAGTTCTTC
v_call: TRBV2; j_call: TRBJ1-2; clone_size: .; d_call: TRBD1; cdr3_aa: CAIVERTGEGYTF; cdr3_nt: TGTGCCATAGTGGAGAGGACAGGGGAAGGCTACACCTTC
v_call: TRBV4-2; j_call: TRBJ1-5; clone_size: .; d_call: .; cdr3_aa: CASSQTQGIQPQHF; cdr3_nt: TGTGCCAGCAGCCAAACTCAGGGGATACAGCCCCAGCATTTT
v_call: TRBV19; j_call: TRBJ1-5; clone_size: .; d_call: TRBD1; cdr3_aa: CASQAGGPQPQHF; cdr3_nt: TGTGCCAGCCAAGCAGGGGGCCCTCAGCCCCAGCATTTT
v_call: TRBV20-1; j_call: TRBJ2-7; clone_size: .; d_call: .; cdr3_aa: CSARRTHSSYGQYF; cdr3_nt: TGCAGTGCTAGGAGGACTCACTCCTCCTACGGGCAGTACTTC
v_call: TRBV28; j_call: TRBJ2-5; clone_size: few; d_call: .; cdr3_aa: CASRGSLEETQYF; cdr3_nt: TGTGCCAGCCGGGGTAGCTTGGAAGAGACCCAGTACTTC
v_call: TRBV29-1; j_call: TRBJ2-1; clone_size: many; d_call: .; cdr3_aa: CSVEDRQGPMGNEQFF; cdr3_nt: TGCAGCGTTGAAGATCGTCAGGGGCCGATGGGCAATGAGCAGTTCTTC
v_call: TRBV4-2; j_call: TRBJ2-5; clone_size: many; d_call: .; cdr3_aa: CASSQGLVEETQYF; cdr3_nt: TGTGCCAGCAGCCAAGGGCTAGTGGAAGAGACCCAGTACTTC
v_call: TRBV6-5; j_call: TRBJ2-7; clone_size: .; d_call: .; cdr3_aa: CASSSNRFYEQYF; cdr3_nt: TGTGCCAGCAGTTCAAACAGATTTTACGAGCAGTACTTC
v_call: TRBV18; j_call: TRBJ2-4; clone_size: .; d_call: .; cdr3_aa: CASSPMNGKGAKNIQYF; cdr3_nt: TGTGCCAGCTCACCGATGAACGGGAAGGGCGCCAAAAACATTCAGTACTTC
v_call: TRBV5-1; j_call: TRBJ1-5; clone_size: many; d_call: .; cdr3_aa: CASSLVQPQHF; cdr3_nt: TGCGCCAGCAGCTTGGTTCAGCCCCAGCATTTT